Reported below is one T cell receptor beta chain. The data are from a study of technical replicates of blood from a few donors. Measured with immunoSEQ multiplex PCR; TCRdb has only the in-frame clones, and not every one. In the table there are some 89,000 clones, about 95% of which are singletons. Germline lookup yields CDR1 SGDLS and CDR2 YYNGEE. V was clipped by 0 bases and J by 3 bases; unmatched bases: 10. CDR3 size: 17 residues. The chain recombines TRBV9 with TRBJ1-2; TRBD1 aligns across 8 bases. The clonotype was recovered from a human donor in good health. The sample comprised T cells isolated from PBMCs. CDR3 coding DNA: TGTGCCAGCAGCGTAGTAGACAGGGGTTTTGGTGACTATGGCTACACCTTC. This codes for CASSVVDRGFGDYGYTF.